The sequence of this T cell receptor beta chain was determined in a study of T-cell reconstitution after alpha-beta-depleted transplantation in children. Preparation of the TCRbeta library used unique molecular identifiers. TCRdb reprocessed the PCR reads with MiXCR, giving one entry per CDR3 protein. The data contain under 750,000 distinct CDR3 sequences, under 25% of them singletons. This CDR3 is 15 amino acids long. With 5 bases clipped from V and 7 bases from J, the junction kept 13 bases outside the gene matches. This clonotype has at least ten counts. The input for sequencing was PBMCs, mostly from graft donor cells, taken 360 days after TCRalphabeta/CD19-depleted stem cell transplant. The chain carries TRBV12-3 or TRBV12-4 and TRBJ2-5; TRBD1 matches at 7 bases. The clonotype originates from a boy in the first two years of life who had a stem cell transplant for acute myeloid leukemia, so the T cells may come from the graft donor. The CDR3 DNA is TGTGCCAGCAGTCCCTCGGGACAGAGCCGGAGGACCCAGTACTTC. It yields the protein CASSPSGQSRRTQYF.